These 31 T cell receptor beta chains came from one sample sequenced in a study of T cell repertoires in cytomegalovirus infection. TCRdb ran MiXCR on the reads and lists one entry per CDR3 protein. The table lists roughly 860,000 distinct CDR3 sequences, roughly 33% of them singletons. These receptors lack a known antigen. The material sequenced was cultured CD8+ T cells from PBMCs, taken from culture after CMV antigen stimulation. Receptors originate from a human donor in good health (CMV status not recorded). Some clones in this sample may be carry-over from other donors' samples.

This sequence joins TRBV29-1 and TRBJ2-7, with 9 bases aligning to TRBD1. V was pared by 6 bases and J by 6 bases, with 6 bases of the junction left unmatched. The CDR3 totals 12 residues. Germline assignment: CDR1 SQVTM and CDR2 ANQGSEA. CDR3 region: CSVNTGGLEQYF. Here the CDR3 DNA reads TGCAGCGTGAACACAGGGGGCCTCGAGCAGTACTTC.

J is TRBJ2-3 and V is TRBV7-2; perhaps TRBD1 as D (6 bases). Germline V lookup: CDR1 SGHTA, CDR2 FQGNSA. With 4 bases removed from V and 11 bases from J, the gap between germline ends came to 22 bases. This CDR3 is 15 amino acids long. The CDR3 loop is CASSSLGSRGSEQYF. DNA for the CDR3: TGTGCCAGCAGCTCCCTGGGTTCCAGGGGTAGTGAGCAGTATTTT.

V gene TRBV2 combines with J gene TRBJ1-2, with D perhaps TRBD1 (5 bases). Germline CDR1 and CDR2: SNHLY and FYNNEI. With 8 bases removed from V and 4 bases from J, the gap between germline ends came to 14 bases. The CDR3 extends over 13 amino acids. The CDR3 here is CASADGGGYGYTF. In DNA form, the CDR3 reads TGTGCCAGCGCGGACGGGGGAGGCTATGGCTACACCTTC.

This chain uses TRBV6-2 or TRBV6-3 with TRBJ2-7; weak D call: TRBD2 (5 bases). The germline CDR1 and CDR2 sequences are MNHEY and SVGEGT. This CDR3 region has 15 residues. Trimming left V 0 bases short and J 3 bases short, with 12 bases between. CDR3 nucleotide sequence: TGTGCCAGCAGTTACTCGACCCGGGCGGGCTACGAGCAGTACGTC. Protein product: CASSYSTRAGYEQYV.

CDR3 residues: CASSLIANGDTEAFF. CDR3 sequence (DNA): TGTGCCAGCAGCTTAATTGCCAACGGGGACACTGAAGCTTTCTTT. The rearrangement joins TRBV7-9 to TRBJ1-1, with D uncertain. This CDR3 comprises 15 residues. V lost 2 bases to trimming and J lost 3 bases, with 13 bases between them. Germline values: CDR1 SEHNR, CDR2 FQNEAQ (reference sequence).

The J gene is TRBJ2-2, the V gene TRBV6-2 or TRBV6-3; D is perhaps TRBD2 (5 bases). This CDR3 has 15 amino acids. Trimming took 5 bases from V and 5 from J, leaving 15 bases between them. Germline-derived CDR1 and CDR2 are MNHEY and SVGEGT. CDR3 loop: CASSRGFRITGELFF. The CDR3 coding sequence is TGTGCCAGCAGTCGGGGATTTCGGATAACCGGGGAGCTGTTTTTT.

This clonotype was seen many times. The chain carries TRBV4-2 and TRBJ2-6; unclear D gene. The CDR3 contains 16 residues. The V end lost 0 bases, the J end lost 1 base, and 7 bases lay between the germline ends. The germline V gene encodes CDR1 LGHNA and CDR2 YNFKEQ. This CDR3 reads CASSQDPVSGANVLTF. CDR3 bases: TGTGCCAGCAGCCAAGATCCGGTGTCTGGGGCCAACGTCCTGACTTTC.

This clonotype was seen only a few times. The rearrangement joins TRBV12-5 to TRBJ2-3; D is possibly TRBD1 (6 bases). The CDR3 length is 20 residues. The germline V gene has CDR1 LGHNT and CDR2 FRNRAP. Trimming removed 0 bases at V and 5 bases at J, with 27 bases between. This CDR3 reads CASGLVPSTQGQPAGDTQYF. In DNA, the CDR3 is TGTGCTAGTGGTTTGGTTCCTTCCACCCAAGGACAGCCTGCGGGAGATACGCAGTATTTT.

Points on this clonotype: It may be a read error: a sequence one base away is much more abundant. The conserved closing phenylalanine or tryptophan is absent in this CDR3, likely reflecting a read error. The chain carries TRBV5-5 and TRBJ2-3, with no clear D. From germline, CDR1 is SGHKS and CDR2 YYEKEE (reference sequence). Trimming pared 4 bases from V and 6 bases from J, leaving 12 bases between. CDR3 length equals 13 residues. The CDR3 loop is CASSRGVLDTQYY. DNA for the CDR3: TGTGCCAGCAGCCGAGGAGTTTTGGATACGCAGTATTAT.

The chain links TRBV13 to TRBJ2-7, with 9 bases that match TRBD1. The CDR3 has 16 residues. From germline, CDR1 is PRHDT and CDR2 FYEKMQ (reference sequence). V was clipped by 4 bases and J by 3 bases; unmatched bases: 10. The CDR3 is CASSYFLGQGSYEQYV. As DNA, the CDR3 is TGTGCCAGCAGCTACTTCCTAGGACAGGGGAGCTACGAGCAGTACGTC.

The chain couples TRBV19 to TRBJ2-7; 14 positions match TRBD2. V gave up 3 bases and J gave up 4 bases; unmatched junction bases: 5. Germline loops: CDR1 LNHDA, CDR2 SQIVND (reference sequence). The CDR3 runs to 16 residues. In nucleotides, the CDR3 is TGTGCCAGTAGTATTGGACTAGCGGGGGGAACTTACGAGCAGTACGTC. Its protein product is CASSIGLAGGTYEQYV.

This clonotype has only a few counts. The chain uses TRBV7-2 and TRBJ1-2; the match to TRBD1 covers 7 bases. The J segment lost 8 bases and the V segment lost 5 bases, leaving 11 bases of the junction unmatched. This CDR3 spans 14 amino acids. Germline assignment: CDR1 SGHTA and CDR2 FQGNSA. The CDR3 bases are TGTGCCAGCAGCCCCCCTCAGGGGGTTAGCGGCTACACCTTC. As protein: CASSPPQGVSGYTF.

This clonotype was seen a handful of times. This chain uses TRBV12-3 or TRBV12-4 with TRBJ2-5; 8 bases align to TRBD2. V dropped 0 bases and J dropped 2; count of bases not matched to a gene: 8. This CDR3 contains 17 residues. The CDR3 DNA reads as TGTGCCAGCAGTTTAGCGCCCGGGGGGGCCATGCAAGAGACCCAGTACTTC. Translated, it gives CASSLAPGGAMQETQYF.

Concerning this clonotype itself: One junction end disagrees with the germline gene, perhaps due to a read error. The CDR3: CTSSRGTVYNEQFF. CDR3 in DNA: TGTACCAGTAGTCGGGGGACGGTATACAATGAGCAGTTCTTC. The chain links TRBV19 to TRBJ2-1; the D gene is possibly TRBD2 (6 bases). The CDR3 has 14 amino acids. Germline loops: CDR1 LNHDA, CDR2 SQIVND (reference sequence).

This clonotype was counted many times. This chain links TRBV7-8 with TRBJ2-7, with D possibly being TRBD1 (5 bases). CDR1 is SGHVS, CDR2 FQNEAQ, per germline. This CDR3 contains 13 residues. The germline V and J ends were trimmed by 4 bases and 7 bases, with 14 bases remaining between them. In DNA form, the CDR3 reads TGTGCCAGCAGCTCGACAGTCTCGCGGGAGCAGTACGTC. Amino acid sequence: CASSSTVSREQYV.

The chain links TRBV6-5 to TRBJ2-3; 9 nucleotides match TRBD2. From germline, CDR1 is MNHEY and CDR2 SVGAGI. V lost 2 bases to trimming and J lost 6 bases; unmatched junction nucleotides: 6. The CDR3 runs 15 residues. CDR3 DNA sequence: TGTGCCAGCAGTTACGCGGGGGGGCCATTGGATACGCAGTATTTT. Translating it yields CASSYAGGPLDTQYF.

The rearrangement joins TRBV27 to TRBJ2-3; 7 bases are a match to TRBD2. The V gene's germline CDR1 is MNHEY and CDR2 SMNVEV (reference sequence). There are 14 residues in the CDR3. Trimming cost V 3 bases and J 2 bases; bases outside gene matches: 2. DNA of the CDR3: TGTGCCAGCAGTTTGCGGGGGACCACAGATACGCAGTATTTT. It codes for CASSLRGTTDTQYF.

This clonotype has at least ten counts. The chain combines TRBV7-2 with TRBJ1-5; D is perhaps TRBD1 (5 bases). V lost 2 bases and J lost 8, with 10 bases in between. Germline CDR1 is SGHTA and CDR2 is FQGNSA. CDR3 length equals 13 residues. The CDR3 loop is CASSLLGEEPQHF. The CDR3 DNA reads TGTGCCAGCAGCTTATTGGGGGAAGAGCCCCAGCATTTT.

The CDR3 here is CASSEVGLQQFF. Here the CDR3 DNA reads TGTGCCAGCAGTGAAGTGGGGTTGCAGCAGTTCTTC. The V call is TRBV2, the J call TRBJ2-1; D is unclear. There are 12 residues in the CDR3. Germline V gene sequence: CDR1 SNHLY, CDR2 FYNNEI. Trimming took 1 base from V and 11 from J, leaving 9 bases between them.

The rearrangement links TRBV28 to TRBJ2-7, with a possible D match to TRBD2 (5 bases). Germline assignment: CDR1 MDHEN and CDR2 SYDVKM. Trimming took 3 bases from V and 9 from J, leaving 9 bases between them. The CDR3 runs to 11 residues. CDR3 nucleotide sequence: TGTGCCAGCAGTTTTGTCAGCGGGCAGTACTTC. Translating gives CASSFVSGQYF.

This clonotype was observed a handful of times. The chain has TRBV13 and TRBJ2-1; 8 bases align to TRBD2. There are 14 residues in the CDR3. V was clipped by 4 bases and J by 7 bases; unmatched bases: 6. Germline CDR1 is PRHDT and CDR2 is FYEKMQ (reference sequence). CDR3 sequence reads: CASSSGTRLNEQFF. For the CDR3, the DNA is TGTGCCAGCAGCTCCGGGACTAGATTAAATGAGCAGTTCTTC.

The rearrangement links TRBV2 to TRBJ2-7; D is perhaps TRBD2 (6 bases). Germline CDR1 is SNHLY and CDR2 is FYNNEI. With 6 bases removed from V and 0 bases from J, the gap between germline ends came to 18 bases. The length of the CDR3 is 16 residues. Here the CDR3 DNA reads TGTGCCAGCAGCGGGATGGGACTCATAGTCTCCTACGAGCAGTACGTC. Encoded protein: CASSGMGLIVSYEQYV.

This clonotype was counted only a few times. One end of the junction is discordant with germline, which a read error may explain. This chain links TRBV7-7 with TRBJ2-1; D may be TRBD2 (6 bases). This CDR3 spans 17 amino acids. Germline values: CDR1 SSHAT, CDR2 FNYEAQ (reference sequence). Written as DNA, the CDR3 is TGTGCTAGCAGCTCAACCGGGACTCCGGGCCCCTACAATGAGCAGTTCTTC. Translating gives CASSSTGTPGPYNEQFF. The full variable domain, its missing parts supplied by reference TRBV7-7 and TRBJ2-1, is GAGVSQSPRYKVTKRGQDVTLRCDPISSHATLYWYQQALGQGPEFLTYFNYEAQPDKSGLPSDRFSAERPEGSISTLTIQRTEQRDSAMYRCASSSTGTPGPYNEQFFGPGTRLTVL.

The chain recombines TRBV6-6 with TRBJ2-7; weak D call: TRBD1 (5 bases). CDR1 and CDR2 from the germline V gene are MNHNY and SVGAGI (reference sequence). The CDR3 runs to 14 residues. V lost 5 bases, J lost 3 bases, and 14 bases lay in between. The CDR3 sequence: CASSPQGAFYEQYV. As DNA, the CDR3 is TGTGCCAGCAGTCCTCAGGGCGCGTTCTACGAGCAGTACGTC.

The chain carries TRBV29-1 and TRBJ2-7; a possible D gene is TRBD1 (5 bases). Germline CDR1 and CDR2: SQVTM and ANQGSEA. This CDR3 has 13 amino acids. V lost 2 bases and J lost 2, with 10 bases in between. CDR3 nucleotide sequence: TGCAGCGTTGAAACGACAGAGACCTACGAGCAGTACTTC. It is translated as CSVETTETYEQYF.

The chain carries TRBV4-1 and TRBJ2-5; 9 positions agree with TRBD2. The CDR3 is 15 amino acids. Losses at the gene ends were 0 bases for V and 5 bases for J; bases not matched to a gene: 4. Germline CDR1 MGHRA, CDR2 YSYEKL. The CDR3 spells CASSQDLAGYETQYF. Written as DNA, the CDR3 is TGCGCCAGCAGCCAAGACCTAGCGGGGTATGAGACCCAGTACTTC.

This clonotype was counted between two and nine times. The rearrangement uses TRBV6-2 or TRBV6-3 and TRBJ2-1, with D unresolved. Germline V gene data show CDR1 as MNHEY and CDR2 as SVGEGT. The CDR3 is made up of 12 amino acids. The germline V and J ends were trimmed by 6 bases and 7 bases, with 10 bases remaining between them. Here the CDR3 reads CASSLLENEQFF. In nucleotides, the CDR3 is TGTGCCAGCAGCCTCCTTGAAAATGAGCAGTTCTTC.

The J gene is TRBJ2-3, the V gene TRBV12-3 or TRBV12-4; tentative D call: TRBD1 (5 bases). V gave up 6 bases and J gave up 0 bases, with 10 bases separating them. CDR3 length: 14 amino acids. In DNA form, the CDR3 reads TGTGCCAGCAGCAGGGAAGTTAGCACAGATACGCAGTATTTT. It is translated as CASSREVSTDTQYF.

The chain is built from TRBV27 and TRBJ1-2, with a possible D match to TRBD1 (5 bases). With 3 bases removed from V and 4 bases from J, the gap between germline ends came to 12 bases. This CDR3 is built from 14 residues. Germline loops: CDR1 MNHEY, CDR2 SMNVEV (reference sequence). CDR3 DNA sequence: TGTGCCAGCAGTTTGGGGGGGTCACCCTATGGCTACACCTTC. Residues: CASSLGGSPYGYTF.

This clonotype occurred a few times. In DNA, the CDR3 is TGTGCCAGCAGTTTCGGGGGTAGCTCCTACGAGCAGTACGTC. This translates into CASSFGGSSYEQYV. This sequence joins TRBV28 and TRBJ2-7; D might be TRBD2 (6 bases). V shed 3 bases and J shed 0 bases, with 9 bases lying between them. Germline V gives CDR1 MDHEN, CDR2 SYDVKM. This CDR3 has 14 amino acids.

Only a few counts were recorded for this clonotype. V and J are TRBV7-6 and TRBJ1-1, with 8 bases aligning to TRBD1. The CDR3 runs to 17 residues. The germline gives CDR1 SGHVS, CDR2 FNYEAQ. With V trimmed by 5 bases and J by 0 bases, 11 bases remained unmatched. This chain's CDR3 is CASSGTGLKSMNTEAFF. CDR3 DNA: TGTGCCAGCAGCGGGACAGGACTCAAATCCATGAACACTGAAGCTTTCTTT.